Described below is a single T cell receptor (beta chain) sequence and its context. Antigen specificity is unknown. cDNA synthesis used the whole RNA isolate, giving expressed TCRB sequences. Using immunoSEQ multiplex PCR, the repertoire was profiled, and TCRdb retains in-frame clones only, with some absent. The repertoire holds under 350,000 clones, with approximately 15% as singletons. Germline CDR1 reads SGDLS; CDR2 reads YYNGEE. Losses at the gene ends were 4 bases for V and 4 bases for J; bases not matched to a gene: 10. The CDR3 contains 15 residues. The source of the sample is a study of beta chain features in type 1 diabetes. General study findings and limits: Shortening of TCRB CDR3s, moderate but significant, appeared in all four CD4+ subsets of Type 1 diabetes patients.

Sequenced: naive CD4+ T cells from blood. The origin of this receptor is a man under 40 with type 1 diabetes. The J gene is TRBJ1-1, the V gene TRBV9; the match to TRBD1 covers 7 bases. CDR3 sequence: CASSRDPNRGTEAFF. For the CDR3, the DNA is TGTGCCAGCAGCCGTGACCCGAACAGGGGCACTGAAGCTTTCTTT.